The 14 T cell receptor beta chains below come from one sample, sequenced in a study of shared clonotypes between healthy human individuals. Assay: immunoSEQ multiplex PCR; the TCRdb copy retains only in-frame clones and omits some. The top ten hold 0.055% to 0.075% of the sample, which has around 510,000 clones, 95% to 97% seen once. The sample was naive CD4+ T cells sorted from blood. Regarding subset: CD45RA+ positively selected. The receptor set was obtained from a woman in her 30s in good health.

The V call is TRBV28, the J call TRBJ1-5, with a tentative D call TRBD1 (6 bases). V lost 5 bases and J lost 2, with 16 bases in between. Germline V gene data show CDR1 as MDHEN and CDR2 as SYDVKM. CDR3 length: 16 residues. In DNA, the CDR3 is TGTGCCAGCAGTGTCTATTCGGGGGGCGGCAATCAGCCCCAGCATTTT. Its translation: CASSVYSGGGNQPQHF.

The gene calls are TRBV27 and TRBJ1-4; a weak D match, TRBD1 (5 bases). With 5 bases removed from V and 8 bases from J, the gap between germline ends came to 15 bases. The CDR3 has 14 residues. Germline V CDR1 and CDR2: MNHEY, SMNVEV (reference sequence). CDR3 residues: CASSGGGRHEKLFF. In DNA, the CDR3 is TGTGCCAGCAGTGGGGGTGGACGACACGAAAAACTGTTTTTT.

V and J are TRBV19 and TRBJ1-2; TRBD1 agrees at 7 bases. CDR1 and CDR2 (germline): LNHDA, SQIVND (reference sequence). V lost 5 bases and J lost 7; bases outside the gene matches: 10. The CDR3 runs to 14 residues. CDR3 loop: CASSQQGQWGGYTF. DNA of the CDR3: TGTGCCAGTAGTCAACAGGGACAGTGGGGTGGCTACACCTTC.

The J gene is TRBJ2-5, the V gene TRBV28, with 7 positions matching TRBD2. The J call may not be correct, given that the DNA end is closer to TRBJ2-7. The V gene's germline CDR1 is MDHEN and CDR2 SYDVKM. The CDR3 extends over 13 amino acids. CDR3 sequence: CASRLPGTTEQYF. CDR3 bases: TGTGCCAGCAGGCTTCCCGGGACTACCGAGCAGTACTTC.

The DNA for the CDR3 is TGTGCCAGTAGTCCCCGCCAGGTGGCGGAAAAACTGTTTTTT. It encodes CASSPRQVAEKLFF. The chain links TRBV19 to TRBJ1-4; no reliable D call. This CDR3 is built from 14 residues. Trimming pared 5 bases from V and 8 bases from J, leaving 15 bases between. In germline, CDR1 is LNHDA, CDR2 SQIVND (reference sequence).

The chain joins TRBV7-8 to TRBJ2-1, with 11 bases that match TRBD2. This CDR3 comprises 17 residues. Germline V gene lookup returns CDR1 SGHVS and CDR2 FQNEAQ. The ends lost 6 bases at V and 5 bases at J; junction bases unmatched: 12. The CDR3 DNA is TGTGCCAGCAGACCGAAAACTAGCGGGAGACGGGACAATGAGCAGTTCTTC. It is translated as CASRPKTSGRRDNEQFF.

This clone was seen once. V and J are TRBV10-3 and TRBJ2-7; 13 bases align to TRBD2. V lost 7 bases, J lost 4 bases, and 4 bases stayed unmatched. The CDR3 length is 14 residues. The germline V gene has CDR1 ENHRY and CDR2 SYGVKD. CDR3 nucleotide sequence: TGTGCCATCAAAAAACTAGCGGGAGGGTACGAGCAGTACTTC. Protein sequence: CAIKKLAGGYEQYF.

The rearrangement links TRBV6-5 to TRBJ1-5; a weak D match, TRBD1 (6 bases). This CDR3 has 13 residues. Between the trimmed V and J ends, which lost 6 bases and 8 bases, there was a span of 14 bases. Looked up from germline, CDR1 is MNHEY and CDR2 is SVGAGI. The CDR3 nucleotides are TGTGCCAGCAGGGACAGATGGACAGAGCCCCAGCATTTT. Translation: CASRDRWTEPQHF.

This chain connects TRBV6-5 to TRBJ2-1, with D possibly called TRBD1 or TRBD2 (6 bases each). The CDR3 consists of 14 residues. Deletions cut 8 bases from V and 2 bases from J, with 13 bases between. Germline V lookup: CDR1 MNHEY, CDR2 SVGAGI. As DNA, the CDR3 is TGTGCCAGCGGGCCGAGGGGGGCCTACAATGAGCAGTTCTTC. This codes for CASGPRGAYNEQFF.

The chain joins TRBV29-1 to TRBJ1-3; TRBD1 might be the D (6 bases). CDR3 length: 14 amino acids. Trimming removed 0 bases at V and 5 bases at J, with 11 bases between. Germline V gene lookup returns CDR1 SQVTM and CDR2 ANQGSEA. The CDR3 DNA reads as TGCAGCGTTGAAGAAGCAGGGGATAGAAACACCATATATTTT. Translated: CSVEEAGDRNTIYF.

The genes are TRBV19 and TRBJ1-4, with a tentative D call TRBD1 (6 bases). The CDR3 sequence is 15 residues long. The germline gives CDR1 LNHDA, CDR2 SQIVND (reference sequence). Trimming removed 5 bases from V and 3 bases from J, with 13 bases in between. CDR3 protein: CASSVQGIANEKLFF. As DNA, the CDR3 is TGTGCCAGTAGTGTACAGGGTATAGCTAATGAAAAACTGTTTTTT.

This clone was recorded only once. The CDR3 reads CASSESPHRGFPYEQYF. The DNA of the CDR3 is TGCGCCAGCAGTGAATCCCCCCACAGGGGGTTCCCCTACGAGCAGTACTTC. V usage is TRBV5-1 and J usage is TRBJ2-7; the match to TRBD1 covers 8 bases. Germline V gene data show CDR1 as SGHRS and CDR2 as YFSETQ. Trimming took 5 bases from V and 2 from J; bases not matched to a gene: 15. There are 17 residues in the CDR3.

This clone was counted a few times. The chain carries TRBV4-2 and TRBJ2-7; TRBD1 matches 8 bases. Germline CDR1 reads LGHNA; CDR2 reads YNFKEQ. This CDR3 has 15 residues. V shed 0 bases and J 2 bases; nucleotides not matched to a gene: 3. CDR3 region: CASSQEDRETYEQYF. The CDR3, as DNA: TGTGCCAGCAGCCAAGAGGACAGGGAAACCTACGAGCAGTACTTC.

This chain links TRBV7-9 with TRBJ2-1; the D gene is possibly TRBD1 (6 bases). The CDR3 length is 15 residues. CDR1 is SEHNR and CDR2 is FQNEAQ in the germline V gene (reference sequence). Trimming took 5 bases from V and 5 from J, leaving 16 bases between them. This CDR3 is CASSPSWDTHNEQFF. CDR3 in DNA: TGTGCCAGCAGCCCCAGTTGGGACACACACAATGAGCAGTTCTTC.